The rows below give T cell receptor beta chains drawn from one sample of a study of blood T cell repertoires in COVID-19. Clones were read by immunoSEQ multiplex PCR, and TCRdb kept only the in-frame ones, dropping some. The profile shows 130,000 to 150,000 clones, 75% to 90% of them singletons. Sequencing was done on a sample of peripheral blood. Receptor source: a man aged 45 to 65 who had recovered from COVID-19. The CDR3 runs from the conserved cysteine through the conserved F or W. A D gene is named only where the DNA matches it firmly. Clone size is shown for a subset of rows, as once, few, many or a class of expanded clone.

TRBJ2-5 | TRBV12-3/TRBV12-4 | . | TRBD1 | TGTGCCAGCAGGTGGACAGGGCAAGAGACCCAGTACTTC | CASRWTGQETQYF
TRBJ2-3 | TRBV2 | . | TRBD2 | TGTGCCAGCAGTGCCTCGGGGGGGAGCACAGATACGCAGTATTTT | CASSASGGSTDTQYF
TRBJ2-1 | TRBV11-2 | . | TRBD2 | TGTGCCAGCAGCTTATCTAGCGGGGCTCTCAATGAGCAGTTCTTC | CASSLSSGALNEQFF
TRBJ2-7 | TRBV5-1 | . | . | TGCGCCAGCAGCTTGGTTACTTTCGGAGAGGGCACGAACTACGAGCAGTACTTC | CASSLVTFGEGTNYEQYF
TRBJ2-2 | TRBV18 | . | TRBD1 | TGTGCCAGCTCACCATTTGACAGGGGGCTAAACACCGGGGAGCTGTTTTTT | CASSPFDRGLNTGELFF
TRBJ1-2 | TRBV5-1 | . | . | TGCGCCAGCAGCTTGGGGGCCAGATTCTATGGCTACACCTTC | CASSLGARFYGYTF
TRBJ2-1 | TRBV3-1/TRBV3-2 | . | TRBD1 | TGTGCCAGCAGCCGCGACGGGACAGGGTTCAATGAGCAGTTCTTC | CASSRDGTGFNEQFF
TRBJ2-7 | TRBV7-9 | . | TRBD1 | TGTGCCAGCAGCTTGGGGACAGAGAACTACGAGCAGTACTTC | CASSLGTENYEQYF
TRBJ1-2 | TRBV5-8 | . | . | TGTGCCAGCAGCTTGGTCAGGGGACCTAACTATGGCTACACCTTC | CASSLVRGPNYGYTF
TRBJ1-1 | TRBV3-1/TRBV3-2 | . | . | TGTGCCAGCAGCCAAGGGGAGGGGAAAGCTTTCTTT | CASSQGEGKAFF
TRBJ2-3 | TRBV4-2 | . | TRBD2 | TGTGCCAGCAGCCACGCGACTAGCGGGAGCACAGATACGCAGTATTTT | CASSHATSGSTDTQYF
TRBJ2-1 | TRBV19 | . | . | TGTGCCAGTAGTGGCAATAGGGGTAATGAGCAGTTCTTC | CASSGNRGNEQFF
TRBJ1-1 | TRBV6-5 | . | TRBD1 | TGTGCCAGCAGAGCACAGGGGGAAGGGACTGAAGCTTTCTTT | CASRAQGEGTEAFF
TRBJ2-3 | TRBV5-5 | . | . | TGTGCCAGCAGCCGGGACTTCGGGGATACGCAGTATTTT | CASSRDFGDTQYF
TRBJ1-5 | TRBV25-1 | . | . | TGTGCCAGCAGTGAGACACCAATTTATAGCAATCAGCCCCAGCATTTT | CASSETPIYSNQPQHF
TRBJ1-3 | TRBV15 | . | . | TGTGCCACCAGCAGAGAGAGGGGGTCTGGAAACACCATATATTTT | CATSRERGSGNTIYF
TRBJ1-6 | TRBV7-2 | . | . | TGTGCCAGCACCGCCTGGGGGGGTTCGGTCTATAATTCACCCCTCCACTTT | CASTAWGGSVYNSPLHF
TRBJ2-3 | TRBV9 | . | . | TGTGCCAGCAGCGTAGAGGGGCTTTCAGGCACAGATACGCAGTATTTT | CASSVEGLSGTDTQYF
TRBJ1-1 | TRBV5-4 | once | . | TGTGCCAGCAGCTTGGCTGGTGGAGGGAGTACTGAAGCTTTCTTT | CASSLAGGGSTEAFF
TRBJ1-2 | TRBV6-5 | . | . | TGTGCCAGCAGGAGCAATGATTACGGGGGCTACACCTTC | CASRSNDYGGYTF
TRBJ2-3 | TRBV4-1 | . | . | TGCGCCAGCAGCCTCCGGCTAACACGTCAGGGCACAGATACGCAGTATTTT | CASSLRLTRQGTDTQYF
TRBJ2-7 | TRBV30 | . | TRBD2 | TGTGCCTGGAGCTTCCTAGCGGCGTACTGGGAGCAGTACTTC | CAWSFLAAYWEQYF
TRBJ1-2 | TRBV10-3 | . | . | TGTGCCATCAGTGAGCCAGGGGACTATGGCTACACCTTC | CAISEPGDYGYTF
TRBJ2-5 | TRBV12-3/TRBV12-4 | once | . | TGTGCCAGCAGTTTAGGGGCCGCGGAGACCCAGTACTTC | CASSLGAAETQYF
TRBJ2-6 | TRBV14 | . | TRBD1 | TGTGCCAGCAGCCTAGGACAGGGAAGGTCTGGGGCCAACGTCCTGACTTTC | CASSLGQGRSGANVLTF
TRBJ1-1 | TRBV6-5 | . | TRBD1 | TGTGCCAGCAGTTGGGGACAGGGGAACACTGAAGCTTTCTTT | CASSWGQGNTEAFF
TRBJ1-2 | TRBV6-5 | once | TRBD1 | TGTGCCAGCAGTTATCCCCACAGGGGGGACGGCTACACCTTC | CASSYPHRGDGYTF
TRBJ1-2 | TRBV6-5 | . | . | TGTGCCAGCAGTTACTCCCTCGGCTATGGCTACACCTTC | CASSYSLGYGYTF
TRBJ1-1 | TRBV10-1 | . | TRBD1 | TGCGCCAGAGGGGACAGAATAATGAACACTGAAGCTTTCTTT | CARGDRIMNTEAFF
TRBJ1-1 | TRBV5-5 | . | TRBD1 | TGTGCCAGCAGCCCTGACTGGGACAGGGGGAGTTCGATGAACACTGAAGCTTTCTTT | CASSPDWDRGSSMNTEAFF
TRBJ1-3 | TRBV6-5 | . | . | TGTGCCAGCAGAAGACAGGAGAGCTCTGGAAACACCATATATTTT | CASRRQESSGNTIYF
TRBJ2-1 | TRBV19 | . | TRBD1 | TGTGCCAGTAGTATAGGGACAGGGCTGGATGAGCAGTTCTTC | CASSIGTGLDEQFF
TRBJ2-1 | TRBV5-1 | once | TRBD1 | TGCGCCAGCAGCTTGTCACAGGGGGCTCCTGCCTACAATGAGCAGTTCTTC | CASSLSQGAPAYNEQFF
TRBJ2-7 | TRBV7-9 | . | . | TGTGCCAGCACAAAGCAGGGACTCTCAAACGAGCAGTACTTC | CASTKQGLSNEQYF
TRBJ2-5 | TRBV10-3 | . | TRBD2 | TGTGCCTCTTCGGAAGCGGGAGTAGAGACCCAGTACTTC | CASSEAGVETQYF
TRBJ1-4 | TRBV4-1 | . | TRBD1 | TGCGCCAGCAGCCAATTAGGACAGGGAGGCGCTAATGAAAAACTGTTTTTT | CASSQLGQGGANEKLFF
TRBJ1-5 | TRBV6-5 | . | TRBD1 | TGTGCCAGCAGTTACGGACAGGGGAGCAATCAGCCCCAGCATTTT | CASSYGQGSNQPQHF
TRBJ2-3 | TRBV6-1 | . | TRBD2 | TGTGCCAGCAGTGGCACTAGCGGGGGGCGGCCTAGCACAGATACGCAGTATTTT | CASSGTSGGRPSTDTQYF
TRBJ2-3 | TRBV29-1 | . | . | TGCAGCGTTGGCGTTAGTACAGATACGCAGTATTTT | CSVGVSTDTQYF
TRBJ1-6 | TRBV25-1 | . | TRBD1 | TGTGCCAGCAGTGACTACAGGGGTAATTCACCCCTCCACTTT | CASSDYRGNSPLHF
TRBJ1-2 | TRBV18 | few | . | TGTGCCAGCTCACCGTTACAGTATTTTGATAACTATGGCTACACCTTC | CASSPLQYFDNYGYTF
TRBJ2-7 | TRBV2 | . | . | TGTGCCAGCACCAGGGCGTACGAGCAGTACTTC | CASTRAYEQYF
TRBJ1-4 | TRBV30 | . | . | TGTGCCTGGAGTGTAGGGGATGGTGCGAAACTGTTTTTT | CAWSVGDGAKLFF
TRBJ1-2 | TRBV2 | . | TRBD1 | TGTGCCAGCAGCGGGGAACAGGGGGTGGGCTACACCTTC | CASSGEQGVGYTF
TRBJ2-7 | TRBV27 | . | . | TGTGCCAGCAGTTTAGGTCCCCCAGGGGCGGGCTACGAGCAGTACTTC | CASSLGPPGAGYEQYF
TRBJ2-5 | TRBV10-3 | . | TRBD1 | TGTGCCATCAGTGACCCGGGGACAGGGCTAGAGACCCAGTACTTC | CAISDPGTGLETQYF
TRBJ2-3 | TRBV24-1 | . | . | TGTGCCACCAGTGATTTTCCGGCGGGGGATACGCAGTATTTT | CATSDFPAGDTQYF
TRBJ1-2 | TRBV2 | few | . | TGTGCCAGCAGCGAGAGCAGGAATGGCTACACCTTC | CASSESRNGYTF
TRBJ2-1 | TRBV6-5 | once | TRBD2 | TGTGCCAGCAGTTACCCCTCAGCGGGGGGCCTCAATGAGCAGTTCTTC | CASSYPSAGGLNEQFF
TRBJ2-3 | TRBV11-3 | . | TRBD2 | TGTGCCAGCAGCCCACGGTTTGGGGCTAGCGGGGGGGCCGGCGATACGCAGTATTTT | CASSPRFGASGGAGDTQYF
TRBJ2-2 | TRBV6-5 | . | TRBD2 | TGTGCCAGCAGTTACTCGCCTAGCGGGAACACCGGGGAGCTGTTTTTT | CASSYSPSGNTGELFF
TRBJ2-1 | TRBV10-1 | once | TRBD2 | TGCGCCAGCAGTGAGATCAGCGGGGAGGGTAATGAGCAGTTCTTC | CASSEISGEGNEQFF
TRBJ2-1 | TRBV5-6 | . | TRBD2 | TGTGCCAGCAGCCTGACTAGCGGGGGGGCCTCTGAGCAGTTCTTC | CASSLTSGGASEQFF
TRBJ1-1 | TRBV29-1 | . | TRBD1 | TGCAGCGTTAGGACAGGGTTCGCCACTGAAGCTTTCTTT | CSVRTGFATEAFF